Shown below are 29 T cell receptor beta chains from a single sample sequenced in a study of blood T cell repertoires in COVID-19. Profiled with immunoSEQ multiplex PCR; TCRdb holds only in-frame clones, not every one. The table includes approximately 300,000 clones, about 87% detected once. The sequenced sample consisted of PBMCs or T cells enriched from blood (not recorded which). Receptors originate from a young woman who had recovered from COVID-19.

This clone appeared many times. The V and J genes are TRBV5-1 and TRBJ2-1; D is ambiguous. Germline V gene lookup returns CDR1 SGHRS and CDR2 YFSETQ. V was trimmed by 7 bases and J by 6 bases, leaving 14 bases between them. This CDR3 has 13 amino acids. The CDR3, as DNA: TGCGCCAGCGGTTCCCTTCCAGGCAATGAGCAGTTCTTC. It is translated as CASGSLPGNEQFF.

V usage is TRBV12-3 or TRBV12-4 and J usage is TRBJ1-2, with D perhaps matching TRBD1 (5 bases). The CDR3 spans 13 residues. Trimming removed 6 bases from V and 5 bases from J, with 13 bases in between. The CDR3 sequence is CASSLQGRYGYTF. The CDR3, as DNA: TGTGCCAGCAGCCTTCAGGGTCGTTATGGCTACACCTTC.

V is TRBV4-2 and J is TRBJ1-6; no firm D call. CDR1 is LGHNA and CDR2 is YNFKEQ in the germline V gene. The CDR3 runs 14 residues. Trimming removed 1 base at V and 8 bases at J, with 9 bases between. CDR3 sequence (DNA): TGTGCCAGCAGCCAAGTTATCTACGATTCACCCCTCCACTTT. It is translated as CASSQVIYDSPLHF.

This clone turned up a few times. The rearrangement links TRBV27 to TRBJ1-1, with 7 positions matching TRBD1. This CDR3 spans 14 amino acids. J gave up 1 base and V 8 bases, and 7 bases lay outside the gene matches. Looked up from germline, CDR1 is MNHEY and CDR2 is SMNVEV (reference sequence). The CDR3 nucleotides are TGTGCCAGCGGACAGGACTATGGGAACACTGAAGCTTTCTTT. It specifies CASGQDYGNTEAFF.

Concerning this clone itself: Other nucleotide sequences in the sample specify the same CDR3. The genes are TRBV28 and TRBJ1-3; the D is unclear. The CDR3 totals 14 residues. The germline gives CDR1 MDHEN, CDR2 SYDVKM. Trimming left V 4 bases short and J 0 bases short, with 7 bases between. CDR3 amino acids: CASSSRNSGNTIYF. CDR3 coding DNA: TGTGCCAGCAGTTCCAGGAACTCTGGAAACACCATATATTTT.

This clone was detected only once. V is TRBV25-1 and J is TRBJ2-3, with 11 positions matching TRBD2. The CDR3 is 15 residues long. Germline CDR1 and CDR2: MGHDK and SYGVNS. J was trimmed by 2 bases and V by 4 bases; bases with no gene match: 2. The CDR3 here is CASSALAGVTDTQYF. CDR3 coding DNA: TGTGCCAGCAGTGCACTAGCGGGGGTCACAGATACGCAGTATTTT.

This clone was seen a handful of times. The rearrangement uses TRBV6-2 or TRBV6-3 and TRBJ2-7; no definite D call. The CDR3 runs 15 residues. Germline V gene sequence: CDR1 MNHEY, CDR2 SVGEGT. The V and J ends lost 6 bases and 3 bases respectively, with 18 bases between them. CDR3 in DNA: TGTGCCAGCAGCGACCAGACACCTGGATACTACGAGCAGTACTTC. Residues: CASSDQTPGYYEQYF.

This chain uses TRBV7-9 with TRBJ1-5; maybe TRBD1 (6 bases). This CDR3 has 16 residues. Trimming took 5 bases from V and 6 from J, leaving 20 bases between them. The germline V gene encodes CDR1 SEHNR and CDR2 FQNEAQ (reference sequence). CDR3 in DNA: TGTGCCAGCAGCGCCTCCAACAGGGAAAGGGGTCAGCCCCAGCATTTT. It specifies CASSASNRERGQPQHF.

Only one count was recorded for this clone. The chain links TRBV5-6 to TRBJ1-3, with a possible D match to TRBD1 (5 bases). The V and J ends lost 0 bases and 4 bases respectively, with 11 bases between them. This CDR3 region has 15 residues. The V gene's germline CDR1 is SGHDT and CDR2 YYEEEE. CDR3 protein: CASSLDRSAGNTIYF. DNA of the CDR3: TGTGCCAGCAGCTTGGACAGGTCGGCGGGAAACACCATATATTTT.

The DNA for the CDR3 is TGTGCTAGTGGTTTGCCCTTTATACGGGGGTCCTACGAGCAGTACTTC. Amino acid sequence: CASGLPFIRGSYEQYF. The chain has TRBV12-5 and TRBJ2-7, with D possibly matching TRBD2 (6 bases). V dropped 2 bases and J dropped 1 base, with 15 bases sitting between them. This CDR3 region has 16 residues. Germline loops: CDR1 LGHNT, CDR2 FRNRAP.

In this sample, this clone turned up a few times. The chain links TRBV30 to TRBJ1-2, with D uncertain. The ends were cut back, 0 bases at V and 11 bases at J, with 10 bases in the middle. Germline V gene data show CDR1 as GTSNPN and CDR2 as SVGIG (reference sequence). The CDR3 has 11 amino acids. The CDR3 DNA sequence: TGTGCCTGGAGTGTACACAGCTGGTACACCTTC. Translated: CAWSVHSWYTF.

The chain combines TRBV19 with TRBJ1-4; TRBD1 agrees at 11 bases. The germline V gene has CDR1 LNHDA and CDR2 SQIVND (reference sequence). The CDR3 extends over 13 amino acids. The trim removed 5 bases at V and 7 bases at J, leaving 0 bases unmatched. CDR3 sequence reads: CASSGTGGEKLFF. As DNA, the CDR3 is TGTGCCAGTAGTGGGACAGGGGGTGAAAAACTGTTTTTT.

This clone was seen a single time. The CDR3 DNA reads TGTGCCAGCAGCCAAGAGGGGGGGCGAGGCGACTATGGCTACACCTTC. It translates to CASSQEGGRGDYGYTF. This chain links TRBV4-2 with TRBJ1-2; tentatively, D is TRBD1 (6 bases). Trimming pared 0 bases from V and 3 bases from J, leaving 14 bases between. CDR3 length equals 16 residues. The germline V gene has CDR1 LGHNA and CDR2 YNFKEQ.

Regarding this clone: The identical CDR3 is also encoded by other nucleotide sequences in the sample. The chain uses TRBV24-1 and TRBJ2-1, with TRBD1 matching over 9 bases. Germline assignment: CDR1 KGHDR and CDR2 SFDVKD. With V trimmed by 9 bases and J by 4 bases, 6 bases remained unmatched. The CDR3 sequence is 14 residues long. The CDR3 bases are TGTGCCACCTCCGGGACAGGGCCATACAATGAGCAGTTCTTC. Protein product: CATSGTGPYNEQFF.

This rearrangement joins TRBV12-1 to TRBJ2-5; TRBD2 is the table's D call and was not checked against the DNA. TRBV12-1 is an annotated pseudogene. This CDR3 contains 19 residues. The DNA for the CDR3 is TGTGCCAGCAGCTTTCACCCCCCGACTAGCGGGGGTTGTGAGGAGACCCAGTACTTC. This sequence encodes CASSFHPPTSGGCEETQYF.

This chain links TRBV3-1 (or the pseudogene TRBV3-2) with TRBJ2-1; 11 nucleotides match TRBD1. The germline CDR1 and CDR2 sequences are LGHDT and YNNKEL (reference sequence). V was clipped by 0 bases and J by 6 bases; unmatched bases: 4. The CDR3 loop spans 16 amino acids. The CDR3 DNA reads TGTGCCAGCAGCCAAGATTCAGGGACAGGGGGCAATGAGCAGTTCTTC. Translation: CASSQDSGTGGNEQFF.

The CDR3 protein is CASSSRQDNQPQHF. As DNA, the CDR3 is TGTGCCAGTAGTTCTAGACAGGATAATCAGCCCCAGCATTTT. The chain uses TRBV19 and TRBJ1-5, with D possibly matching TRBD1 (6 bases). The CDR3 runs to 14 residues. Looked up from germline, CDR1 is LNHDA and CDR2 is SQIVND (reference sequence). The ends were cut back, 5 bases at V and 4 bases at J, with 12 bases in the middle.

V is TRBV28 and J is TRBJ2-3; D perhaps matches TRBD2 (6 bases). Germline V gene lookup returns CDR1 MDHEN and CDR2 SYDVKM. The CDR3 is 14 amino acids. V was cut by 4 bases and J by 4 bases, with 12 bases left in between. This chain's CDR3 is CASSSTGDSDTQYF. The CDR3 DNA follows: TGTGCCAGCAGTTCCACGGGGGACTCAGATACGCAGTATTTT.

The V and J genes are TRBV13 and TRBJ1-2; D is possibly TRBD1 (5 bases). CDR1 is PRHDT, CDR2 FYEKMQ, per germline (reference sequence). V was shortened by 5 bases and J by 4 bases, with 11 bases between the two germline ends. The CDR3 extends over 13 amino acids. The CDR3 reads CASSPQGGYGYTF. As DNA, the CDR3 is TGTGCCAGCAGCCCCCAGGGTGGCTATGGCTACACCTTC.

This rearrangement joins TRBV10-3 to TRBJ2-5; 9 nucleotides align to TRBD1. Germline V gene sequence: CDR1 ENHRY, CDR2 SYGVKD. The CDR3 runs 16 residues. J gave up 7 bases and V 6 bases, and 15 bases lay outside the gene matches. The CDR3 DNA follows: TGTGCCATCAGGCCGAGCGCCCTAACAGGGGGCCGGACCCAGTACTTC. This sequence encodes CAIRPSALTGGRTQYF.

V and J are TRBV12-3 or TRBV12-4 and TRBJ2-7; 11 positions match TRBD1. The CDR3 has 13 amino acids. With 8 bases clipped from V and 3 bases from J, the junction kept 3 bases outside the gene matches. The CDR3 sequence is CASRDRGVYEQYF. CDR3 nucleotides: TGTGCCAGCCGGGACAGGGGGGTCTACGAGCAGTACTTC.

This clone was observed once. V is TRBV6-1 and J is TRBJ2-1, with 9 bases lining up with TRBD1. The CDR3 consists of 16 residues. From germline, CDR1 is MNHNS and CDR2 SASEGT. The trim removed 0 bases at V and 3 bases at J, leaving 3 bases unmatched. The CDR3 reads CASSEAAGQGYNEQFF. The CDR3 coding sequence is TGTGCCAGCAGTGAAGCAGCGGGACAGGGCTACAATGAGCAGTTCTTC.

The gene calls are TRBV6-5 and TRBJ1-4; 7 bases match TRBD1. Germline V gene data show CDR1 as MNHEY and CDR2 as SVGAGI. This CDR3 is 15 amino acids long. Losses at the gene ends were 6 bases for V and 7 bases for J; bases not matched to a gene: 11. The CDR3 DNA sequence: TGTGCCAGCAGACAGACAGGGAGAGGTAGTGAAAAACTGTTTTTT. Encoded protein: CASRQTGRGSEKLFF.

V and J are TRBV15 and TRBJ1-6; D unresolved. Germline V gene lookup returns CDR1 LNHNV and CDR2 YYDKDF (reference sequence). V was clipped by 4 bases and J by 0 bases, with 10 bases between them. The CDR3 spans 16 residues. CDR3 region: CATSTRLSSYNSPLHF. CDR3 DNA sequence: TGTGCCACCAGCACCAGGTTAAGCTCCTATAATTCACCCCTCCACTTT.

The V gene is TRBV7-2, the J gene TRBJ2-7, with 12 bases lining up with TRBD1. CDR1 is SGHTA and CDR2 is FQGNSA in the germline V gene. The CDR3 totals 18 residues. J gave up 1 base and V 1 base, and 8 bases lay outside the gene matches. The CDR3 bases are TGTGCCAGCAGCTTAGGGGGACAGGGGGCCACACTTTCCTACGAGCAGTACTTC. Its translation is CASSLGGQGATLSYEQYF.

The chain has TRBV4-1 and TRBJ2-1; perhaps TRBD2 as D (5 bases). In germline, CDR1 is MGHRA, CDR2 YSYEKL. V was trimmed by 0 bases and J by 10 bases, leaving 16 bases between them. The CDR3 is 15 amino acids. The DNA for the CDR3 is TGCGCCAGCAGCCAAGAGCTAGCAACCCAGCCGGAGCAGTTCTTC. Its protein is CASSQELATQPEQFF.

The chain employs TRBV5-1 and TRBJ1-2, with 10 bases fitting TRBD1. Per germline, CDR1 SGHRS and CDR2 YFSETQ. V was pared by 4 bases and J by 6 bases, with 12 bases of the junction left unmatched. The CDR3 extends over 16 amino acids. CDR3 coding DNA: TGCGCCAGCAGCAAGGAACCGGGACAGGGGTCCGATGGCTACACCTTC. This translates into CASSKEPGQGSDGYTF.

Only a few counts were recorded for this clone. The chain has TRBV19 and TRBJ1-5; D is unresolved. Germline V gene sequence: CDR1 LNHDA, CDR2 SQIVND (reference sequence). CDR3 length: 15 residues. Trimming stripped 3 bases from V and 6 bases from J, with 15 bases between. CDR3 residues: CASSIFWGGGQPQHF. The DNA for the CDR3 is TGTGCCAGTAGTATCTTCTGGGGAGGTGGTCAGCCCCAGCATTTT.

Written as DNA, the CDR3 is TGTGCCAGCTCACCTTTACAGCCGAACACCGGGGAGCTGTTTTTT. This encodes CASSPLQPNTGELFF. The V gene is TRBV18, the J gene TRBJ2-2; D is unresolved. The CDR3 is 15 amino acids. Germline V gene data show CDR1 as KGHSH and CDR2 as LQKENI. Trimming shortened V by 3 bases and J by 0 bases, and 8 bases separated the two germline ends.